The present entry profiles one TCR beta chain with its context. Its specificity is unknown. This sample was taken from a study of siplizumab effects on memory and regulatory T cells. Study results and limitations: Assignment to unstimulated subsets succeeded for only a minor fraction of the alloreactive clones.

Repertoires were generated with immunoSEQ multiplex PCR, while TCRdb's copy carries only in-frame clones and drops some. The table includes around 110,000 clones, approximately 94% detected once. The TCR sequence derives from a human donor in good health. Sequencing was performed on non-Treg CD4+ T cells sorted from blood.

The CDR3 sequence: CASTPGARGYEQYF. The CDR3 DNA sequence: TGTGCCAGCACCCCAGGGGCGAGGGGTTACGAGCAGTACTTC. This rearrangement joins TRBV2 to TRBJ2-7; weak D call: TRBD1 (6 bases). Germline V gene sequence: CDR1 SNHLY, CDR2 FYNNEI. CDR3 size: 14 residues. V was shortened by 7 bases and J by 4 bases, with 17 bases between the two germline ends.